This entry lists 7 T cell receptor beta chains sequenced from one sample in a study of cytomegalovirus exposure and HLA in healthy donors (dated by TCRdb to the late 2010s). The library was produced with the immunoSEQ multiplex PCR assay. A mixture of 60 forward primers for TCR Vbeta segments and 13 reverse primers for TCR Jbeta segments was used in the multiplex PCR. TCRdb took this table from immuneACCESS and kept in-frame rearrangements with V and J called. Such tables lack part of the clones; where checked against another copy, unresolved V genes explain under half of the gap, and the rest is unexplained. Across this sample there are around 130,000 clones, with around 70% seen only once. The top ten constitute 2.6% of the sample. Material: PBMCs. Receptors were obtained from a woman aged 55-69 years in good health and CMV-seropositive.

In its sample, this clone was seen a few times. CDR3 sequence: CASSVAGSHTDTQYF. The CDR3 DNA reads as TGTGCCAGCAGCGTAGCGGGGAGCCACACAGATACGCAGTATTTT. This chain connects TRBV9 to TRBJ2-3; a possible D gene is TRBD2 (5 bases). V lost 0 bases and J 2 bases, leaving 10 bases between the germline ends. The CDR3 extends over 15 amino acids. Germline CDR1 SGDLS, CDR2 YYNGEE.

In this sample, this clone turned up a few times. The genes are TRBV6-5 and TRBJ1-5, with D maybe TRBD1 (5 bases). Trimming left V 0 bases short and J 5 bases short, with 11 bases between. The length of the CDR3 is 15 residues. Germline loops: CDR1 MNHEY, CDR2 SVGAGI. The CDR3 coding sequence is TGTGCCAGCAGTTACTCACAGGCAAGGGATCAGCCCCAGCATTTT. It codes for CASSYSQARDQPQHF.

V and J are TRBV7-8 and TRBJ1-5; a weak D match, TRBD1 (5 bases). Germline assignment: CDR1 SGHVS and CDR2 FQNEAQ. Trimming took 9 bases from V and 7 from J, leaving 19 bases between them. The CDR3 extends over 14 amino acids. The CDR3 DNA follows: TGTGCCAGTAGACCCGGACAAGAGGCCCAGCCCCAGCATTTT. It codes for CASRPGQEAQPQHF.

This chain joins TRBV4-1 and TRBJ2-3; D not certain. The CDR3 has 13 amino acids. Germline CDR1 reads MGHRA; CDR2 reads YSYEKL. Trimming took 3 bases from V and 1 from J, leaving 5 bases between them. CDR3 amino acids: CASSHTGTDTQYF. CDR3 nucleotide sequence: TGCGCCAGCAGCCATACAGGCACAGATACGCAGTATTTT.

The CDR3 sequence is CASSPYSGDTDTQYF. The CDR3, as DNA: TGTGCCAGCAGCCCATATAGCGGGGACACAGATACGCAGTATTTT. This chain uses TRBV9 with TRBJ2-3; 8 bases match TRBD2. Trimming at V came to 4 bases and at J to 2 bases, leaving 6 bases not matched to a gene. Per the germline V gene, CDR1 is SGDLS and CDR2 is YYNGEE. CDR3 length: 15 amino acids.

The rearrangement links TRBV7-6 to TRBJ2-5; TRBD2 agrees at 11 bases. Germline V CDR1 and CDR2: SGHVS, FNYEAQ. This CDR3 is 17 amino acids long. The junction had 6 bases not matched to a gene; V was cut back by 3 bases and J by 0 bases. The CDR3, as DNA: TGTGCCAGCAGCTTCCTTCAGACTAGCGGGGACCAAGAGACCCAGTACTTC. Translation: CASSFLQTSGDQETQYF. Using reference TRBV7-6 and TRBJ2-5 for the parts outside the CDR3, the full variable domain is GAGVSQSPRYKVTKRGQDVALRCDPISGHVSLYWYRQALGQGPEFLTYFNYEAQQDKSGLPNDRFSAERPEGSISTLTIQRTEQRDSAMYRCASSFLQTSGDQETQYFGPGTRLLVL.

The CDR3 sequence is CASSPGQGYEQYF. DNA of the CDR3: TGTGCCAGCAGTCCGGGACAGGGGTACGAGCAGTACTTC. The rearrangement uses TRBV7-7 and TRBJ2-7; TRBD1 agrees at 10 bases. CDR3 length: 13 amino acids. Germline values: CDR1 SSHAT, CDR2 FNYEAQ (reference sequence). J gave up 4 bases and V 6 bases, and 3 bases lay outside the gene matches.